The TCR beta chain under discussion was sequenced for a study of blood T cell repertoires in COVID-19. Background on the study: Italy, Spain and the United States were the sources of the convalescent and acute COVID-19 samples.

This CDR3 is 13 amino acids long. CDR1 SGHTA and CDR2 FQGNSA come from the germline V gene. The trim removed 10 bases at V and 14 bases at J, leaving 14 bases unmatched. Produced via immunoSEQ multiplex PCR; TCRdb's table is partial and in-frame only. The table has fewer than 350,000 clones, about 89% seen once. Participant ages covered roughly 18 to 89 years across some 25 US areas. Clinical history reported by participants formed the basis on which cohorts were assigned. This clone was recorded a few times. The source material was PBMCs or T cells enriched from blood (not recorded which). The rearrangement joins TRBV7-2 to TRBJ1-6; the match to TRBD1 covers 7 bases. This receptor was identified in a woman aged 40 to 49 who had recovered from COVID-19. CDR3 loop: CATADRPASALHF. The CDR3 DNA sequence: TGTGCCACCGCGGACAGGCCCGCGTCGGCCCTCCACTTT.